Below, 17 T cell receptor beta chains from the same sample are listed, as sequenced in a study of cytomegalovirus exposure and HLA in healthy donors. Primers: 60 Vbeta forward and 13 Jbeta reverse. Using immunoSEQ multiplex PCR, the repertoire was profiled, and TCRdb retains in-frame clones only, with some absent. The sample consists of just under 95,000 clones, roughly 80% of them appearing once. The sequencing input was PBMCs. These receptors were taken from a human donor in good health.

The J gene is TRBJ2-7, the V gene TRBV7-9; D is uncertain. V was clipped by 1 base and J by 2 bases, with 9 bases between them. Germline V gene data show CDR1 as SEHNR and CDR2 as FQNEAQ (reference sequence). The CDR3 contains 14 residues. The CDR3 is CASSLDELTYEQYF. The CDR3 DNA is TGTGCCAGCAGCTTAGATGAACTTACCTACGAGCAGTACTTC.

V and J are TRBV6-6 and TRBJ2-7; 12 bases match TRBD1. Germline lookup yields CDR1 MNHNY and CDR2 SVGAGI (reference sequence). The V segment lost 0 bases and the J segment 6 bases; nucleotides outside the gene matches: 3. CDR3 length: 15 amino acids. CDR3 sequence: CASSYSGTGGAEQYF. The CDR3 nucleotides read TGTGCCAGCAGTTACTCCGGGACAGGGGGCGCCGAGCAGTACTTC.

About this clone itself: This same CDR3 is encoded by further DNA sequences in the sample. CDR3 nucleotide sequence: TGTGCCAGCAGCGTAGTCTCAGGGAACTATGGCTACACCTTC. Its translation is CASSVVSGNYGYTF. The rearrangement joins TRBV9 to TRBJ1-2; D may be TRBD1 (5 bases). Trimming took 0 bases from V and 2 from J, leaving 8 bases between them. The CDR3 extends over 14 amino acids. The germline V gene has CDR1 SGDLS and CDR2 YYNGEE.

This rearrangement joins TRBV7-9 to TRBJ1-1; D gene uncertain. The CDR3 runs to 11 residues. Germline CDR1 SEHNR, CDR2 FQNEAQ (reference sequence). V was trimmed by 3 bases and J by 5 bases, leaving 4 bases between them. The CDR3: CASSFMTEAFF. CDR3 in DNA: TGTGCCAGCAGCTTCATGACTGAAGCTTTCTTT.

In this sample, this clone turned up a few times. This sequence joins TRBV6-5 and TRBJ2-5, with 8 bases identical to TRBD1. CDR1 is MNHEY and CDR2 is SVGAGI in the germline V gene. The CDR3 is 15 amino acids. The J segment lost 2 bases and the V segment lost 5 bases, leaving 7 bases of the junction unmatched. DNA for the CDR3: TGTGCCAGCAGTCTGCCAGGGGGCGGACAAGAGACCCAGTACTTC. Amino acid sequence: CASSLPGGGQETQYF.

The chain is built from TRBV19 and TRBJ2-5, with TRBD2 identical over 12 bases. The CDR3 has 13 amino acids. Germline V gives CDR1 LNHDA, CDR2 SQIVND (reference sequence). CDR3 in amino acids: CAASGGAPETQYF. For the CDR3, the DNA is TGTGCAGCTAGCGGGGGGGCCCCAGAGACCCAGTACTTC.

The chain couples TRBV19 to TRBJ2-1, with 8 bases matching TRBD2. The CDR3 length is 14 residues. From germline, CDR1 is LNHDA and CDR2 SQIVND (reference sequence). The J segment lost 2 bases and the V segment lost 10 bases, leaving 7 bases of the junction unmatched. CDR3 nucleotide sequence: TGTGCCACCAAAATGGGACTAGCCTACAATGAGCAGTTCTTC. It codes for CATKMGLAYNEQFF.

This chain joins TRBV10-3 and TRBJ2-5; possible D gene TRBD2, 6 bases. With 11 bases removed from V and 4 bases from J, the gap between germline ends came to 17 bases. Germline V gives CDR1 ENHRY, CDR2 SYGVKD. This CDR3 is 13 amino acids long. This chain's CDR3 is CAFGAGPPETQYF. DNA for the CDR3: TGTGCCTTCGGAGCGGGCCCCCCAGAGACCCAGTACTTC.

This clone was seen a single time. V and J are TRBV9 and TRBJ2-3; D unclear. The germline V gene encodes CDR1 SGDLS and CDR2 YYNGEE. Trimming pared 0 bases from V and 2 bases from J, leaving 4 bases between. The CDR3 totals 13 residues. CDR3 DNA: TGTGCCAGCAGCGTAGACTTCACAGATACGCAGTATTTT. Encoded protein: CASSVDFTDTQYF.

V usage is TRBV5-5 and J usage is TRBJ2-2; 16 bases map to TRBD2. The germline V gene has CDR1 SGHKS and CDR2 YYEKEE (reference sequence). The CDR3 sequence is 17 residues long. The V segment lost 4 bases and the J segment 11 bases; nucleotides outside the gene matches: 11. CDR3 sequence reads: CASSPGLAGGPGGELFF. DNA for the CDR3: TGTGCCAGCAGCCCGGGACTAGCGGGGGGGCCGGGCGGTGAGCTGTTTTTT.

The chain carries TRBV6-5 and TRBJ2-7, with a weak D call TRBD1 (7 bases). Trimming stripped 5 bases from V and 8 bases from J, with 16 bases between. The length of the CDR3 is 13 residues. Germline V gives CDR1 MNHEY, CDR2 SVGAGI. CDR3 amino acids: CASSRGTAGKQYF. CDR3 sequence (DNA): TGTGCCAGCAGTCGCGGGACAGCCGGTAAGCAGTACTTC.

V usage is TRBV9 and J usage is TRBJ2-3, with 9 bases identical to TRBD1. The germline CDR1 and CDR2 sequences are SGDLS and YYNGEE. The J segment lost 7 bases and the V segment lost 3 bases, leaving 6 bases of the junction unmatched. This CDR3 comprises 14 residues. The CDR3 region is CASSEGQGSYTQYF. The CDR3, as DNA: TGTGCCAGCAGCGAAGGACAGGGGAGTTATACGCAGTATTTT.

The rearrangement joins TRBV30 to TRBJ1-5; TRBD1 might be the D (5 bases). Trimming left V 1 base short and J 1 base short, with 11 bases between. The CDR3 has 15 amino acids. From germline, CDR1 is GTSNPN and CDR2 SVGIG (reference sequence). This CDR3 is CAWSGTRASNQPQHF. DNA for the CDR3: TGTGCCTGGAGTGGCACCAGGGCCAGCAATCAGCCCCAGCATTTT.

A single count supports this clone. The chain links TRBV7-9 to TRBJ2-7, with TRBD1 matching 10 bases. The trim removed 0 bases at V and 3 bases at J, leaving 8 bases unmatched. Germline V gene data show CDR1 as SEHNR and CDR2 as FQNEAQ (reference sequence). This CDR3 spans 17 amino acids. This CDR3 reads CASSLAPGTGEHYEQYF. The CDR3 region has the DNA TGTGCCAGCAGCTTAGCGCCTGGGACAGGGGAACACTACGAGCAGTACTTC.

V and J are TRBV16 and TRBJ1-1, with 8 bases that match TRBD1. V was clipped by 0 bases and J by 0 bases; unmatched bases: 12. The CDR3 consists of 19 residues. Germline CDR1 is KGHSY and CDR2 is FQNENV. CDR3 protein: CASSQSIGGRGRMNTEAFF. DNA of the CDR3: TGTGCCAGCAGCCAATCGATTGGGGGCAGGGGGCGAATGAACACTGAAGCTTTCTTT.

This sequence joins TRBV28 and TRBJ2-5, with D tentatively TRBD2 (5 bases). Germline V CDR1 and CDR2: MDHEN, SYDVKM. Trimming pared 6 bases from V and 2 bases from J, leaving 10 bases between. The CDR3 has 13 residues. The DNA for the CDR3 is TGTGCCAGCAGCTCTAGCCCGCAAGAGACCCAGTACTTC. The encoded protein is CASSSSPQETQYF.

This chain connects TRBV19 to TRBJ2-7; the D gene is possibly TRBD2 (6 bases). From germline, CDR1 is LNHDA and CDR2 SQIVND (reference sequence). Trimming pared 6 bases from V and 3 bases from J, leaving 15 bases between. The CDR3 has 14 amino acids. The CDR3 is CASRERAGGYEQYF. For the CDR3, the DNA is TGTGCCAGTAGGGAAAGGGCCGGGGGCTACGAGCAGTACTTC.